This T cell receptor (beta chain) is drawn from a study of blood T cell repertoires in COVID-19. At the level of the study: Donors in the United States, Italy and Spain gave samples during acute or convalescent COVID-19. PBMCs, B-cell-depleted T cells, or T cells provided the cDNA or gDNA that made up the material.

The CDR3 is made up of 15 amino acids. Germline V lookup: CDR1 LNHDA, CDR2 SQIVND (reference sequence). Trimming removed 5 bases at V and 0 bases at J, with 13 bases between. In the source study's methods: Researchers report that nucleated cell counts were estimated from reference gene primer amplification. Sequencing was performed with immunoSEQ multiplex PCR; in TCRdb, only in-frame clones are kept and a portion is missing. The D gene and trimming were derived from the DNA, and the V and J assignments and clone size from that table. The table lists approximately 170,000 clones, roughly four fifths of them singletons.

The rearrangement uses TRBV19 and TRBJ1-2; maybe TRBD1 (5 bases). This clonotype was obtained from a man aged 60-69 years with active or convalescent COVID-19. The sample was peripheral blood. The CDR3 here is CASSGGTTPNYGYTF. CDR3 nucleotide sequence: TGTGCCAGTAGTGGGGGGACGACACCTAACTATGGCTACACCTTC.